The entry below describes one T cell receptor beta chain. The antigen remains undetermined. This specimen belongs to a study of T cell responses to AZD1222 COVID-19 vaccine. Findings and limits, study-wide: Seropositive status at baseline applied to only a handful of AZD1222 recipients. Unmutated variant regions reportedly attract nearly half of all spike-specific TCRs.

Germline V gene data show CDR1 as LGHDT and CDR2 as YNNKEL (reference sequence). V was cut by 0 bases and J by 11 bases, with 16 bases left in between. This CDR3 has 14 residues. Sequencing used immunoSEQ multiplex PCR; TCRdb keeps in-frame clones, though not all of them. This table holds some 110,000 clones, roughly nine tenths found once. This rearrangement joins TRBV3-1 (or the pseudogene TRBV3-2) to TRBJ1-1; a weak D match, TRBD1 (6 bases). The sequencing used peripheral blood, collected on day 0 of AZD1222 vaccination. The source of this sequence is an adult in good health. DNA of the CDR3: TGTGCCAGCAGCCAAGAAGGGGGAGGACTGGGGGCTTTCTTT. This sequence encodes CASSQEGGGLGAFF.